This TCR beta chain emerged from a study of T cells in tumors after PD-1 blockade. Overall study context: A subset received ongoing vismodegib 150 mg daily alongside anti-PD-1 therapy. On average, peripheral blood gave some 120,000 TCR templates and under 40,000 unique clonotypes.

Measured with immunoSEQ multiplex PCR; TCRdb has only the in-frame clones, and not every one. The data show about 33,000 clones, more than 70% seen once. There are 15 residues in the CDR3. J gave up 7 bases and V 5 bases, and 7 bases lay outside the gene matches. The germline CDR1 and CDR2 sequences are MGHRA and YSYEKL. Sample: PBMCs, taken before anti-PD-1 treatment. V is TRBV4-1 and J is TRBJ1-4; TRBD1 matches at 10 bases. This TCR was sampled from a human donor with basal cell carcinoma. This CDR3 reads CASSAPGQGSEKLFF. In DNA form, the CDR3 reads TGCGCCAGCAGCGCTCCGGGACAGGGGAGTGAAAAACTGTTTTTT.